This T cell receptor (beta chain) was recovered during a study of molecular identifiers for immune sequencing clone quantification. The germline V gene has CDR1 LNHDA and CDR2 SQIVND (reference sequence). V shed 9 bases and J shed 5 bases, with 17 bases lying between them. This CDR3 region has 14 residues. TCRdb recomputed calls from the PCR reads with MiXCR, one row per CDR3 protein. The table shows some 580,000 distinct CDR3 sequences, with about 25% occurring only once. This clonotype was observed at least ten times. Its antigen remains unknown. Study-wide points: Spiked Jurkat TCR RNA originating from one cell could reportedly be identified amid approximately 950,000 naive cells.

The material sequenced was naive CD8+ T cells from blood, with Jurkat cell RNA spiked in. Indicated subset: FACS-sorted CD8+CD4-CCR7+CD45RA+ naive T cells. The V call is TRBV19, the J call TRBJ1-5, with a tentative D call TRBD1 (6 bases). This sequence originates from a human donor in good health. Some libraries in this study had Jurkat cell RNA spiked in. The CDR3 DNA reads TGTGCCAGCTCCCTTGTAGGGGGTGATCAGCCCCAGCATTTT. Amino acids: CASSLVGGDQPQHF.